The 22 T cell receptor beta chains in this list originate from one sample, sequenced in a study of T cell clonotyping in hematopoietic cell transplantation. Time point specified: recipient sample about 28 days before transplant, after cytoreduction. This table comes from immunoSEQ multiplex PCR, and its TCRdb copy is limited to in-frame clones, with some not included. The sample lists approximately 22,000 clones, about nine tenths occurring once. The starting material was peripheral blood mononuclear cells, obtained before stem cell transplant. All receptors come from a young man with biphenotypic leukemia. Some clones in this sample may be carry-over from other donors' samples.

This rearrangement joins TRBV5-8 to TRBJ2-1; perhaps TRBD1 as D (6 bases). CDR1 is SGHTS, CDR2 YDEGEE, per germline. Trimming removed 8 bases from V and 0 bases from J, with 21 bases in between. The CDR3 extends over 17 amino acids. The DNA for the CDR3 is TGTGCCAGGCCAGGGGCCCACCTTTACCGCTCCTACAATGAGCAGTTCTTC. Translating it yields CARPGAHLYRSYNEQFF.

The chain recombines TRBV9 with TRBJ2-7; 10 positions match TRBD2. The CDR3 is 15 residues long. The germline CDR1 and CDR2 sequences are SGDLS and YYNGEE. Germline trimming cut 4 bases from V and 0 bases from J; bases unmatched to any gene: 4. The CDR3 DNA sequence: TGTGCCAGCAGCACGGGACTAGCGAGCTCCTACGAGCAGTACTTC. This codes for CASSTGLASSYEQYF.

V gene TRBV18 combines with J gene TRBJ1-5; D unresolved. V gave up 2 bases and J gave up 0 bases, with 8 bases separating them. The length of the CDR3 is 15 residues. Germline V CDR1 and CDR2: KGHSH, LQKENI. DNA for the CDR3: TGTGCCAGCTCACCAGGGCCGAATAGCAATCAGCCCCAGCATTTT. Residues: CASSPGPNSNQPQHF. Full variable domain (remainder filled in from reference TRBV18 and TRBJ1-5): NAGVMQNPRHLVRRRGQEARLRCSPMKGHSHVYWYRQLPEEGLKFMVYLQKENIIDESGMPKERFSAEFPKEGPSILRIQQVVRGDSAAYFCASSPGPNSNQPQHFGDGTRLSIL.

This rearrangement joins TRBV19 to TRBJ2-7, with D hard to call. The ends were cut back, 4 bases at V and 2 bases at J, with 9 bases in the middle. Germline CDR1 is LNHDA and CDR2 is SQIVND (reference sequence). This CDR3 has 13 amino acids. The DNA of the CDR3 is TGTGCCAGTAGTACAGGCTTGGCCTACGAGCAGTACTTC. Amino acid sequence: CASSTGLAYEQYF.

The CDR3 nucleotides read TGTGCCAGCAGTTCCCGACAGTCGGGGGCTTTCTTT. Amino acid sequence: CASSSRQSGAFF. The rearrangement joins TRBV6-5 to TRBJ1-1, with D tentatively TRBD1 (5 bases). V was shortened by 4 bases and J by 11 bases, with 14 bases between the two germline ends. Germline lookup yields CDR1 MNHEY and CDR2 SVGAGI. The CDR3 is 12 amino acids.

V is TRBV14 and J is TRBJ2-6; 7 bases match TRBD2. Unmatched junction bases numbered 0, after V lost 4 bases and J lost 0 bases. The germline V gene has CDR1 SGHDN and CDR2 FVKESK. CDR3 length: 15 residues. The CDR3 here is CASSPGGSGANVLTF. The CDR3 DNA sequence: TGTGCCAGCAGCCCGGGGGGCTCTGGGGCCAACGTCCTGACTTTC.

The genes are TRBV6-6 and TRBJ2-3, with D perhaps TRBD1 (5 bases). This CDR3 region has 15 residues. V lost 7 bases and J lost 4, with 18 bases in between. The germline CDR1 and CDR2 sequences are MNHNY and SVGAGI (reference sequence). The CDR3 is CASTNGHGQPDTQYF. The CDR3 nucleotides are TGTGCCAGCACCAATGGACACGGGCAGCCAGATACGCAGTATTTT.

This sequence joins TRBV12-5 and TRBJ1-1; D unclear. With 1 base removed from V and 3 bases from J, the gap between germline ends came to 6 bases. Germline V gene lookup returns CDR1 LGHNT and CDR2 FRNRAP. This CDR3 is 13 amino acids long. This CDR3 is CASGLDGYTEAFF. In nucleotides, the CDR3 is TGTGCTAGTGGTTTGGACGGGTACACTGAAGCTTTCTTT.

This clone was seen a single time. The V and J genes are TRBV23-1 and TRBJ2-5, with a tentative D call TRBD1 (6 bases). TRBV23-1 is recorded as an ORF, its role being uncertain. The V end lost 7 bases, the J end lost 1 base, and 16 bases lay between the germline ends. The length of the CDR3 is 15 residues. Here the CDR3 DNA reads TGCGCCAGCATCCGAAGACAGGAGTTCCAAGAGACCCAGTACTTC. Protein product: CASIRRQEFQETQYF.

The rearrangement uses TRBV9 and TRBJ2-7; 8 positions match TRBD1. CDR3 length: 14 residues. The ends lost 2 bases at V and 7 bases at J; junction bases unmatched: 8. CDR1 and CDR2 (germline): SGDLS, YYNGEE. DNA of the CDR3: TGTGCCAGCAGCGTGACAGGGGACCCCTGGGAGCAGTACTTC. It yields the protein CASSVTGDPWEQYF.

V usage is TRBV10-3 and J usage is TRBJ1-5; possible D gene TRBD1, 5 bases. The CDR3 has 13 amino acids. V was cut by 6 bases and J by 2 bases, with 8 bases left in between. CDR1 and CDR2 from the germline V gene are ENHRY and SYGVKD. The CDR3 here is CAISREGNQPQHF. DNA for the CDR3: TGTGCCATCAGCAGGGAGGGCAATCAGCCCCAGCATTTT.

This chain joins TRBV5-4 and TRBJ1-1; maybe TRBD1 (6 bases). The CDR3 is made up of 11 amino acids. The V gene lost 5 bases and the J gene lost 6 bases, with 8 bases spanning the gap. Germline loops: CDR1 SGHNT, CDR2 YYREEE (reference sequence). The CDR3 here is CASRTGPEAFF. DNA for the CDR3: TGTGCCAGCAGGACAGGTCCTGAAGCTTTCTTT.

The CDR3 DNA follows: TGTGCCAGCAGCGCCGGGACAGGGGGCAGTGGCTACACCTTC. It translates to CASSAGTGGSGYTF. J is TRBJ1-2 and V is TRBV6-4; 12 bases line up with TRBD1. The CDR3 contains 14 residues. Looked up from germline, CDR1 is MRHNA and CDR2 is SNTAGT. The V and J ends lost 6 bases and 7 bases, in that order; junction bases with no gene match: 6.

J is TRBJ1-1 and V is TRBV2; D is uncertain. V gave up 5 bases and J gave up 0 bases, with 13 bases separating them. The CDR3 is 15 amino acids. Per the germline V gene, CDR1 is SNHLY and CDR2 is FYNNEI. In DNA form, the CDR3 reads TGTGCCAGCAGTTCCCGTGTGGGGATGAACACTGAAGCTTTCTTT. Protein product: CASSSRVGMNTEAFF. Together with reference TRBV2 and TRBJ1-1, the CDR3 gives the full variable domain: EPEVTQTPSHQVTQMGQEVILRCVPISNHLYFYWYRQILGQKVEFLVSFYNNEISEKSEIFDDQFSVERPDGSNFTLKIRSTKLEDSAMYFCASSSRVGMNTEAFFGQGTRLTVV.

This chain connects TRBV10-1 to TRBJ1-5; TRBD1 matches at 7 bases. Losses at the gene ends were 8 bases for V and 3 bases for J; bases not matched to a gene: 10. Germline CDR1 is WNHNN and CDR2 is SYGVQD (reference sequence). The CDR3 is 15 amino acids. The CDR3 is CASLPLTGDNQPQHF. The CDR3 DNA is TGCGCCAGCCTCCCTCTTACAGGGGACAATCAGCCCCAGCATTTT.

J is TRBJ1-2 and V is TRBV29-1; a possible D gene is TRBD1 (6 bases). Trimming stripped 5 bases from V and 2 bases from J, with 12 bases between. This CDR3 is 13 amino acids long. CDR1 is SQVTM, CDR2 ANQGSEA, per germline. CDR3 sequence reads: CSVPGHMNYGYTF. As DNA, the CDR3 is TGCAGCGTTCCGGGACATATGAACTATGGCTACACCTTC. The full variable domain, rest sourced from reference TRBV29-1 and TRBJ1-2, is SAVISQKPSRDICQRGTSLTIQCQVDSQVTMMFWYRQQPGQSLTLIATANQGSEATYESGFVIDKFPISRPNLTFSTLTVSNMSPEDSSIYLCSVPGHMNYGYTFGSGTRLTVV.

J is TRBJ2-5 and V is TRBV11-3; D is possibly TRBD1 (5 bases). CDR1 and CDR2 (germline): SGHNT, YENEEA. This CDR3 is built from 14 residues. The V end lost 6 bases, the J end lost 1 base, and 12 bases lay between the germline ends. The CDR3 region has the DNA TGTGCCAGCAGACCCTGGCAGGGCCAAGAGACCCAGTACTTC. Residues: CASRPWQGQETQYF.

Only one count was recorded for this clone. The J gene is TRBJ2-1, the V gene TRBV5-4, with unresolved D. Between the trimmed V and J ends, which lost 2 bases and 6 bases, there was a span of 3 bases. Germline lookup yields CDR1 SGHNT and CDR2 YYREEE (reference sequence). The CDR3 totals 11 residues. The CDR3 region has the DNA TGTGCCAGCAGCTTAAGCAATGAGCAGTTCTTC. Its translation is CASSLSNEQFF.

The V call is TRBV6-5, the J call TRBJ2-2; the D is unclear. Germline-derived CDR1 and CDR2 are MNHEY and SVGAGI. V was cut by 4 bases and J by 4 bases, with 4 bases left in between. This CDR3 is 12 amino acids long. The CDR3 region has the DNA TGTGCCAGCAGTTGGTCCACCGGGGAGCTGTTTTTT. This sequence encodes CASSWSTGELFF.

The genes are TRBV6-5 and TRBJ1-1, with D tentatively TRBD1 (6 bases). CDR3 size: 16 residues. V was pared by 1 base and J by 4 bases, with 16 bases between. CDR1 is MNHEY and CDR2 is SVGAGI in the germline V gene. The CDR3, as DNA: TGTGCCAGCAGTTACTGGGTCGACAGGTTGGGCACTGAAGCTTTCTTT. It codes for CASSYWVDRLGTEAFF.

The rearrangement joins TRBV2 to TRBJ1-5, with a tentative D call TRBD1 (5 bases). The CDR3 spans 16 residues. Looked up from germline, CDR1 is SNHLY and CDR2 is FYNNEI. V was clipped by 0 bases and J by 4 bases, with 13 bases between them. The DNA of the CDR3 is TGTGCCAGCAGTGAAGCGCTTTTGTCAGGGAATCAGCCCCAGCATTTT. Protein sequence: CASSEALLSGNQPQHF. The variable domain in full, with the rest retrieved from reference TRBV2 and TRBJ1-5, is EPEVTQTPSHQVTQMGQEVILRCVPISNHLYFYWYRQILGQKVEFLVSFYNNEISEKSEIFDDQFSVERPDGSNFTLKIRSTKLEDSAMYFCASSEALLSGNQPQHFGDGTRLSIL.

V is TRBV11-3 and J is TRBJ2-5; a possible D gene is TRBD1 (5 bases). There are 14 residues in the CDR3. Between the trimmed V and J ends, which lost 4 bases and 5 bases, there was a span of 14 bases. Germline-derived CDR1 and CDR2 are SGHNT and YENEEA. CDR3 bases: TGTGCCAGCAGCTGGCAGGGATCGTTTGAGACCCAGTACTTC. It encodes CASSWQGSFETQYF.